This TCR beta chain stems from a study of identical twins. TCRdb re-analysed the 5' RACE reads in MiXCR, keeping a single row per CDR3 protein. The data show roughly 1.6 million distinct CDR3 sequences, with less than 35% seen just once and 0.25% to 0.3% held by the top ten. Germline lookup yields CDR1 SEHNR and CDR2 FQNEAQ (reference sequence). The CDR3 runs to 15 residues. The germline V and J ends were trimmed by 7 bases and 2 bases, with 17 bases remaining between them. In its sample, this clonotype was seen once. The V gene is TRBV7-9, the J gene TRBJ2-5, with D maybe TRBD1 (6 bases). The receptor comes from a newborn girl in good health. The sequenced material came from cord blood. CDR3 sequence reads: CASTPRGIFQETQYF. CDR3 sequence (DNA): TGTGCCAGCACCCCCAGGGGAATCTTTCAAGAGACCCAGTACTTC.